The entry below gives a single T cell receptor beta chain sequence along with its context. Its antigen is as yet unknown. This entry belongs to a study of radiation and T cells in renal cell carcinoma. Sequenced by immunoSEQ multiplex PCR; TCRdb stores in-frame clones only, minus some. The top ten clones hold 20% to 25% of a sample with 70,000 to 80,000 clones, roughly 85% of them seen once. Time point noted: blood 2 weeks post-SBRT. Described treatment: 15 Gy SBRT to primary tumor, nephrectomy 4 weeks later. This CDR3 is 14 amino acids long. Looked up from germline, CDR1 is WNHNN and CDR2 is SYGVQD (reference sequence). The germline V and J ends were trimmed by 1 base and 8 bases, with 12 bases remaining between them. Study findings and constraints: Top tumor clonotypes rose in blood 2 weeks post-radiation, then contracted.

The starting material was blood, obtained from a patient whose treatment included radiotherapy and nephrectomy. This sequence was found in a woman between 45 and 65 years old with renal cell carcinoma. The rearrangement joins TRBV10-1 to TRBJ2-1; D not resolved. Here the CDR3 reads CASSELINVDEQFF. The CDR3 bases are TGCGCCAGCAGTGAGTTAATCAATGTCGATGAGCAGTTCTTC.